A single sample is the source of the 16 T cell receptor beta chains below, sequenced in a study of blood T cells in healthy people across ages. A second PCR, run for roughly 7 to 12 cycles, used a sample-barcoded 5' primer plus a J-beta primer mix. TCRdb reprocessed the 5' RACE reads via MiXCR and lists one record per CDR3 protein. The sample carries around 620,000 distinct CDR3 sequences, 25% to 30% recorded once. The sequencing input was blood. Receptors originate from a woman aged 70 to 79 in good health.

This clonotype was seen a handful of times. CDR3 coding DNA: TGTGCCAGCAGTTCCCGGGGCCTAACCAGGATGGGTCAGCCCCAGCATTTT. Encoded protein: CASSSRGLTRMGQPQHF. V gene TRBV27 combines with J gene TRBJ1-5; weak D call: TRBD1 (5 bases). CDR1 and CDR2 from the germline V gene are MNHEY and SMNVEV (reference sequence). V lost 4 bases and J 6 bases, leaving 22 bases between the germline ends. This CDR3 has 17 residues.

This clonotype was recorded once. The chain combines TRBV20-1 with TRBJ1-5, with D hard to call. The CDR3 runs 13 residues. In germline, CDR1 is DFQATT, CDR2 SNEGSKA (reference sequence). V was shortened by 2 bases and J by 4 bases, with 9 bases between the two germline ends. The CDR3: CSARSSSNQPQHF. CDR3 DNA: TGCAGTGCTAGATCCTCCTCGAATCAGCCCCAGCATTTT.

In its sample, this clonotype was seen a few times. The V and J genes are TRBV20-1 and TRBJ2-3, with TRBD2 identical over 8 bases. Trimming took 0 bases from V and 4 from J; bases not matched to a gene: 12. From germline, CDR1 is DFQATT and CDR2 SNEGSKA (reference sequence). The CDR3 runs to 17 residues. CDR3 DNA: TGCAGTGCTAGAGATCGGTTTACGAGCGGGGGATCAGATACGCAGTATTTT. It encodes CSARDRFTSGGSDTQYF.

The rearrangement uses TRBV15 and TRBJ1-5; D is unresolved. V was trimmed by 0 bases and J by 3 bases, leaving 18 bases between them. Germline-derived CDR1 and CDR2 are LNHNV and YYDKDF (reference sequence). The CDR3 consists of 18 residues. CDR3 DNA: TGTGCCACCAGCAGAGATTTGCCCCAACGGGATCACAATCAGCCCCAGCATTTT. This encodes CATSRDLPQRDHNQPQHF.

The chain employs TRBV24-1 and TRBJ2-1; the D gene could be TRBD1 or TRBD2 (5 bases each). Germline-derived CDR1 and CDR2 are KGHDR and SFDVKD. Trimming took 10 bases from V and 6 from J, leaving 21 bases between them. The CDR3 is made up of 15 amino acids. The CDR3 region has the DNA TGTGCCACTGATAAGGACGGGGCGAGGTCCAATGAGCAGTTCTTC. Translation: CATDKDGARSNEQFF.

This clonotype was picked up a small number of times. The chain uses TRBV24-1 and TRBJ1-1; D remains ambiguous. CDR1 and CDR2 (germline): KGHDR, SFDVKD. Trimming took off 4 bases at V and 6 bases at J, with 14 bases between the two ends. The CDR3 contains 14 residues. The CDR3 protein is CATSDPGRGAEAFF. CDR3 coding DNA: TGTGCCACCAGTGACCCCGGGCGGGGAGCTGAAGCTTTCTTT.

For this clonotype: One junction end disagrees with the germline gene, perhaps due to a read error. The rearrangement links TRBV20-1 to TRBJ1-6, with a weak D call TRBD1 (5 bases). Germline CDR1 and CDR2: DFQATT and SNEGSKA (reference sequence). The CDR3 sequence is 13 residues long. CDR3 sequence reads: CSAAGEYDSPLHF. CDR3 DNA sequence: TGCAGTGCCGCGGGGGAATACGATTCACCCCTCCACTTC.

A few counts support this clonotype. The V call is TRBV10-2, the J call TRBJ2-3; D is tentatively TRBD1 or TRBD2 (5 bases each). Between the trimmed V and J ends, which lost 7 bases and 3 bases, there was a span of 11 bases. Germline CDR1 is WSHSY and CDR2 is SAAADI. The CDR3 sequence is 13 residues long. CDR3 residues: CASKGSSTDTQYF. CDR3 bases: TGCGCCAGCAAGGGGAGTTCTACAGATACGCAGTATTTT.

This rearrangement joins TRBV9 to TRBJ1-2; D perhaps matches TRBD1 (6 bases). In germline, CDR1 is SGDLS, CDR2 YYNGEE. V was clipped by 3 bases and J by 4 bases, with 19 bases between them. The CDR3 has 16 residues. For the CDR3, the DNA is TGTGCCAGCAGCGACAGGGTTGGAGGGCATTCCTATGGCTACACCTTC. It translates to CASSDRVGGHSYGYTF.

This clonotype was picked up a small number of times. The chain employs TRBV7-3 and TRBJ2-2, with 8 bases fitting TRBD2. The germline CDR1 and CDR2 sequences are SGHTA and FQGTGA. This CDR3 comprises 14 residues. V dropped 8 bases and J dropped 0; count of bases not matched to a gene: 2. In DNA form, the CDR3 reads TGTGCCAGCGGGCGGGGGGCGAACACCGGGGAGCTGTTTTTT. Amino acids: CASGRGANTGELFF.

The genes are TRBV20-1 and TRBJ2-5; D not resolved. From germline, CDR1 is DFQATT and CDR2 SNEGSKA (reference sequence). Trimming removed 5 bases from V and 2 bases from J, with 27 bases in between. The CDR3 contains 18 residues. CDR3 protein: CSAEKPHTRYQIQETQYF. For the CDR3, the DNA is TGCAGTGCTGAAAAGCCGCACACCCGCTACCAGATACAAGAGACCCAGTACTTC.

The chain employs TRBV7-9 and TRBJ2-7, with 12 bases fitting TRBD1. With 2 bases clipped from V and 6 bases from J, the junction kept 8 bases outside the gene matches. Germline V gives CDR1 SEHNR, CDR2 FQNEAQ (reference sequence). The CDR3 totals 16 residues. The CDR3 coding sequence is TGTGCCAGCAGCTTACCCGGGACAGGGGGCTTTGTCGAGCAGTACTTC. Its translation: CASSLPGTGGFVEQYF.

This clonotype was counted many times. This rearrangement joins TRBV20-1 to TRBJ2-7; 8 bases are shared with TRBD2. The CDR3 has 13 amino acids. Trimming cost V 5 bases and J 6 bases; bases outside gene matches: 9. Germline V lookup: CDR1 DFQATT, CDR2 SNEGSKA (reference sequence). As DNA, the CDR3 is TGCAGTGCTGTTAAAGCGGGGGTGGGCGAGCAGTACTTC. Its protein product is CSAVKAGVGEQYF.

In this sample, this clonotype turned up a few times. V usage is TRBV12-3 or TRBV12-4 and J usage is TRBJ2-1; 8 nucleotides line up with TRBD2. The CDR3 has 15 residues. V shed 3 bases and J 6 bases; nucleotides not matched to a gene: 7. CDR3 bases: TGTGCCAGCAGTTTTCATGCGGGGGGCGGCAATGAGCAGTTCTTC. Residues: CASSFHAGGGNEQFF.

This clonotype was picked up one time. The chain is built from TRBV12-3 or TRBV12-4 and TRBJ1-1; D might be TRBD1 (5 bases). Trimming took off 3 bases at V and 5 bases at J, with 13 bases between the two ends. CDR3 length: 14 amino acids. CDR3 nucleotides: TGTGCCAGCAGTTTCAACAGGATTCGGACTGAAGCTTTCTTT. Translated, it gives CASSFNRIRTEAFF.

J is TRBJ1-1 and V is TRBV7-3, with unresolved D. The germline V and J ends were trimmed by 8 bases and 3 bases, with 13 bases remaining between them. This CDR3 comprises 13 residues. Germline CDR1 SGHTA, CDR2 FQGTGA. The CDR3 is CASGVHGDTEAFF. The CDR3 DNA sequence: TGTGCCAGCGGAGTTCATGGGGACACTGAAGCTTTCTTT. Supplemented by reference TRBV7-3 and TRBJ1-1, the full variable domain reads GAGVSQTPSNKVTEKGKYVELRCDPISGHTALYWYRQSLGQGPEFLIYFQGTGAADDSGLPNDRFFAVRPEGSVSTLKIQRTERGDSAVYLCASGVHGDTEAFFGQGTRLTVV.